This paragraph reports one TCR beta chain. Its antigen is undetermined. TCRdb passed the reads through MiXCR, listing each CDR3 protein once. The table has about 770,000 distinct CDR3 sequences, almost 30% seen once; the top ten hold roughly 14%. CDR3 length: 16 residues. Germline-derived CDR1 and CDR2 are SGHVS and FNYEAQ. J was trimmed by 3 bases and V by 5 bases; bases with no gene match: 3. The data were taken from a study of T cell repertoires in cytomegalovirus infection. Study overall: Selection of CMV epitopes for the study included recently identified HLA-C-restricted and well-studied HLA-B-restricted ones. Matching HLA type and CMV infection were both indicated by public TCR beta signatures.

Study-wide points: Of the TCR beta families, the public ones yielded a cumulative frequency that identified carriers of CMV plus the relevant HLA. The ex vivo response was dominated by HLA-C-restricted CMV-specific TCR beta clonotypes.

The chain couples TRBV7-6 to TRBJ2-5; TRBD2 aligns across 16 bases. The TCR comes from a human donor in good health (CMV status not recorded). Some clones in this sample may be carry-over from other donors' samples. The sequencing used cultured CD8+ T cells from PBMCs, collected from culture after CMV antigen stimulation. Here the CDR3 DNA reads TGTGCCAGCAGCCCCGGGACTAGCGGGGGGGAAGAGACCCAGTACTTC. As protein: CASSPGTSGGEETQYF.